Below, 10 T cell receptor beta chains from the same sample are listed, as sequenced in a study of vaccination and CD4 T cells after COVID-19. With the Oncomine TCR Beta short-read assay, DNA from cultured CD4+ T cells was sequenced. TCRdb re-analysed the PCR reads in MiXCR, keeping a single row per CDR3 protein. The table lists about 16,000 distinct CDR3 sequences, less than 35% of them singletons. These receptors' antigens are unknown. The treatment: approximately 10-day PBMC culture with coronavirus spike peptide pools or control peptides (ViraFEST assay). The sequenced sample was cultured CD4+ T cells from blood. These receptors all stem from a human donor with COVID-19.

This clonotype was picked up one time. This CDR3 is CASSLGGEAFF. Here the CDR3 DNA reads TGCGCCAGCAGCTTGGGCGGTGAAGCTTTCTTT. The rearrangement uses TRBV5-1 and TRBJ1-1; D not resolved. V was trimmed by 0 bases and J by 7 bases, leaving 4 bases between them. CDR1 and CDR2 (germline): SGHRS, YFSETQ. CDR3 length equals 11 residues. The full variable domain, with the rest looked up from reference TRBV5-1 and TRBJ1-1, is KAGVTQTPRYLIKTRGQQVTLSCSPISGHRSVSWYQQTPGQGLQFLFEYFSETQRNKGNFPGRFSGRQFSNSRSEMNVSTLELGDSALYLCASSLGGEAFFGQGTRLTVV.

This chain uses TRBV7-9 with TRBJ2-5, with D unclear. Germline V lookup: CDR1 SEHNR, CDR2 FQNEAQ (reference sequence). V dropped 1 base and J dropped 7 bases, with 16 bases sitting between them. The CDR3 loop spans 15 amino acids. DNA of the CDR3: TGTGCCAGCAGCTTAGAGAGGATCCTGGGCCGGACCCAGTACTTC. Protein sequence: CASSLERILGRTQYF.

This clonotype appeared a few times. The chain's CDR3 is CASSNGGENTDTQYF. CDR3 sequence (DNA): TGTGCCAGCAGCAATGGGGGGGAGAACACAGATACGCAGTATTTT. The chain joins TRBV2 to TRBJ2-3, with 7 bases matching TRBD2. CDR3 length: 15 residues. The J segment lost 2 bases and the V segment lost 6 bases, leaving 8 bases of the junction unmatched. Per the germline V gene, CDR1 is SNHLY and CDR2 is FYNNEI. Looking up the rest from reference TRBV2 and TRBJ2-3 gives the full variable domain: EPEVTQTPSHQVTQMGQEVILRCVPISNHLYFYWYRQILGQKVEFLVSFYNNEISEKSEIFDDQFSVERPDGSNFTLKIRSTKLEDSAMYFCASSNGGENTDTQYFGPGTRLTVL.

This rearrangement joins TRBV11-3 to TRBJ2-3, with TRBD2 matching 7 bases. This CDR3 region has 13 residues. Germline CDR1 reads SGHNT; CDR2 reads YENEEA. V lost 5 bases, J lost 9 bases, and 8 bases stayed unmatched. The CDR3 here is CASSQNWGGTQYF. The CDR3 bases are TGTGCCAGCAGCCAAAATTGGGGGGGGACGCAGTATTTT. Full variable domain (remainder filled in from reference TRBV11-3 and TRBJ2-3): EAGVVQSPRYKIIEKKQPVAFWCNPISGHNTLYWYLQNLGQGPELLIRYENEEAVDDSQLPKDRFSAERLKGVDSTLKIQPAELGDSAVYLCASSQNWGGTQYFGPGTRLTVL.

The chain couples TRBV20-1 to TRBJ2-3; D not certain. CDR3 size: 12 residues. Germline V gene sequence: CDR1 DFQATT, CDR2 SNEGSKA (reference sequence). Trimming took off 7 bases at V and 1 base at J, with 9 bases between the two ends. CDR3 in amino acids: CSGFWGTDTQYF. The CDR3 bases are TGCAGTGGCTTCTGGGGCACAGATACGCAGTATTTT.

This clonotype was observed a few times. The rearrangement links TRBV6-2 or TRBV6-3 to TRBJ1-5; 10 positions agree with TRBD1. The ends lost 6 bases at V and 3 bases at J; junction bases unmatched: 8. The CDR3 has 16 amino acids. The germline gives CDR1 MNHEY, CDR2 SVGEGT. The CDR3 DNA follows: TGTGCCAGCAGCCCTGAGACAGGGGGCTACAATCAGCCCCAGCATTTT. It yields the protein CASSPETGGYNQPQHF.

Only a few counts were recorded for this clonotype. This chain links TRBV20-1 with TRBJ2-2; 11 positions agree with TRBD2. J gave up 6 bases and V 5 bases, and 14 bases lay outside the gene matches. Germline CDR1 is DFQATT and CDR2 is SNEGSKA (reference sequence). The CDR3 spans 17 residues. The CDR3 loop reads CSAGGASTSGVSGELFF. The CDR3 DNA reads TGCAGTGCTGGAGGGGCCTCGACTAGCGGGGTTTCCGGGGAGCTGTTTTTT.

This clonotype has just a few counts. The chain recombines TRBV7-2 with TRBJ2-7; D is perhaps TRBD2 (5 bases). The germline V and J ends were trimmed by 5 bases and 2 bases, with 19 bases remaining between them. In germline, CDR1 is SGHTA, CDR2 FQGNSA. The CDR3 is 16 residues long. CDR3 loop: CASSLGGRGHTYEQYF. In DNA form, the CDR3 reads TGTGCCAGCAGCCTAGGAGGTCGTGGGCACACCTACGAGCAGTACTTC. Together with reference TRBV7-2 and TRBJ2-7, the CDR3 gives the full variable domain: GAGVSQSPSNKVTEKGKDVELRCDPISGHTALYWYRQSLGQGLEFLIYFQGNSAPDKSGLPSDRFSAERTGGSVSTLTIQRTQQEDSAVYLCASSLGGRGHTYEQYFGPGTRLTVT.

This clonotype was observed a few times. The chain recombines TRBV6-2 or TRBV6-3 with TRBJ1-2; 9 bases map to TRBD1. This CDR3 region has 13 residues. V gave up 6 bases and J gave up 7 bases; unmatched junction bases: 6. Germline loops: CDR1 MNHEY, CDR2 SVGEGT. The CDR3 reads CASSQGQGGGYTF. CDR3 DNA: TGTGCCAGCAGCCAGGGACAGGGTGGTGGCTACACCTTC.

This clonotype was detected once. The genes are TRBV5-1 and TRBJ2-2; D might be TRBD1 (8 bases). CDR3 size: 15 residues. The germline V gene has CDR1 SGHRS and CDR2 YFSETQ. Trimming left V 7 bases short and J 1 base short, with 14 bases between. CDR3 in DNA: TGCGCCAGCGGACTAGGACAGGGGAACACCGGGGAGCTGTTTTTT. It is translated as CASGLGQGNTGELFF. The full variable domain, with the rest looked up from reference TRBV5-1 and TRBJ2-2, is KAGVTQTPRYLIKTRGQQVTLSCSPISGHRSVSWYQQTPGQGLQFLFEYFSETQRNKGNFPGRFSGRQFSNSRSEMNVSTLELGDSALYLCASGLGQGNTGELFFGEGSRLTVL.